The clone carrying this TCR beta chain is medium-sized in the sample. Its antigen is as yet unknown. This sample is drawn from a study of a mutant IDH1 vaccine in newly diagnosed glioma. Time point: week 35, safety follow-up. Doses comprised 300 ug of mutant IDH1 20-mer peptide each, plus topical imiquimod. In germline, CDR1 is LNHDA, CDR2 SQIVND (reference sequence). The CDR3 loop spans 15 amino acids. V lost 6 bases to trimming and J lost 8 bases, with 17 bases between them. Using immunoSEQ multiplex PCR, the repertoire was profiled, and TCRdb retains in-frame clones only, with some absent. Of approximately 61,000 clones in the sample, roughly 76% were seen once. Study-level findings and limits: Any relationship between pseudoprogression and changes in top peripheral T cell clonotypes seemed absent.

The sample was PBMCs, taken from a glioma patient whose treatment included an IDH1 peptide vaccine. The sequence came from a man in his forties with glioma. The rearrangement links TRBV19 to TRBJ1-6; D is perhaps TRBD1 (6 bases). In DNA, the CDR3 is TGTGCCAGTAGCCGGGGGCCGCGGTCCGATTCACCCCTCCACTTT. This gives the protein CASSRGPRSDSPLHF.